The TCR beta chain described here comes from a study of cytomegalovirus exposure and HLA in healthy donors. General study points: There were under 200 TCR beta chains listed as cytomegalovirus-associated. In a later analysis, donors in an Asian-associated ancestry cluster reportedly had fewer N-insertions in productive TCRs than the cohort mean. Some segments of the V type, notably TRBV6-2 and TRBV6-3, were excluded as indistinguishable.

The CDR3 runs to 14 residues. Germline-derived CDR1 and CDR2 are ENHRY and SYGVKD. The V end was cut by 2 bases, the J end by 6 bases, with 14 bases between. This PCR relied on a set of 60 Vbeta primers and 13 Jbeta primers. Clones were sequenced by immunoSEQ multiplex PCR, and TCRdb holds only the in-frame ones, with some missing. The data show 120,000 or so clones, 75% to 90% seen once. Notes on this clone: Its specificity is unknown.

The chain combines TRBV10-3 with TRBJ2-7; D might be TRBD2 (5 bases). This sequence was found in a man aged 30 to 39 in good health and CMV-seronegative. Sequences were obtained from PBMCs. This CDR3 reads CAISEPKLALEQYF. CDR3 nucleotide sequence: TGTGCCATCAGTGAGCCGAAGCTAGCACTCGAGCAGTACTTC.